Listed here are 23 T cell receptor beta chains from one sample, sequenced in a study of a mutant IDH1 vaccine in newly diagnosed glioma. These receptors' targets are unknown. The protocol was immunoSEQ multiplex PCR, while the TCRdb copy is restricted to in-frame clones and leaves out a portion. Altogether tens of thousands of clones are present, more than 75% being singletons, with the ten largest covering roughly 10%. Time point: week 35, safety follow-up. All doses held 300 ug of mutant IDH1 20-mer peptide, with topical imiquimod. Source: PBMCs, taken from a glioma patient whose treatment included an IDH1 peptide vaccine. The source of these receptors is a middle-aged woman with glioma.

The J gene is TRBJ2-1, the V gene TRBV5-6; 9 bases fit TRBD2. V trimming: 0 bases; J trimming: 4 bases; junction bases outside the gene matches: 8. The germline V gene has CDR1 SGHDT and CDR2 YYEEEE. The CDR3 is made up of 17 amino acids. The DNA for the CDR3 is TGTGCCAGCAGCTTGGTGGTAGCGGGGGCCTCATACAATGAGCAGTTCTTC. Its protein product is CASSLVVAGASYNEQFF.

The chain recombines TRBV6-1 with TRBJ1-5; D is possibly TRBD1 (5 bases). This CDR3 has 16 amino acids. Germline V lookup: CDR1 MNHNS, CDR2 SASEGT. With 3 bases removed from V and 2 bases from J, the gap between germline ends came to 14 bases. CDR3 nucleotide sequence: TGTGCCAGCAGTGAGGGACGCGCGGGGGGCAATCAGCCCCAGCATTTT. It specifies CASSEGRAGGNQPQHF.

V and J are TRBV5-8 and TRBJ1-2, with D hard to call. Germline V CDR1 and CDR2: SGHTS, YDEGEE. The CDR3 runs 15 residues. V lost 3 bases, J lost 6 bases, and 18 bases lay in between. The CDR3 DNA reads TGTGCCAGCAGCTCAAGCGGTGGTCAGAGGGATGGCTACACCTTC. It translates to CASSSSGGQRDGYTF.

This clone was observed once. The V and J genes are TRBV27 and TRBJ1-1; maybe TRBD1 (6 bases). This CDR3 is 15 amino acids long. Trimming pared 8 bases from V and 0 bases from J, leaving 16 bases between. From germline, CDR1 is MNHEY and CDR2 SMNVEV (reference sequence). CDR3 amino acids: CASVPSGTMNTEAFF. The CDR3 DNA sequence: TGTGCCAGCGTCCCCTCCGGGACAATGAACACTGAAGCTTTCTTT.

V gene TRBV9 combines with J gene TRBJ2-1; 8 positions match TRBD1. The CDR3 consists of 14 residues. The germline V gene encodes CDR1 SGDLS and CDR2 YYNGEE. The V segment lost 4 bases and the J segment 11 bases; nucleotides outside the gene matches: 11. The CDR3 here is CASSPNSAGGKQFF. The DNA of the CDR3 is TGTGCCAGCAGCCCCAATTCTGCAGGGGGCAAGCAGTTCTTC.

This clone was counted only a few times. This sequence joins TRBV7-2 and TRBJ1-4; 10 bases are a match to TRBD1. The germline V gene encodes CDR1 SGHTA and CDR2 FQGNSA. The CDR3 is 14 residues long. The J segment lost 5 bases and the V segment lost 5 bases, leaving 2 bases of the junction unmatched. CDR3 in DNA: TGTGCCAGCAGCCGGACAGGGGGAAATGAAAAACTGTTTTTT. It specifies CASSRTGGNEKLFF.

This clone has just a few counts. The junction does not match germline at one end; this may be a read error. The rearrangement joins TRBV7-7 to TRBJ1-5, with D hard to call. CDR3 length: 13 residues. Germline CDR1 and CDR2: SSHAT and FNYEAQ (reference sequence). CDR3 sequence: CASSLLGAQPQHF. The CDR3 nucleotides read TGTGCTAGCAGCTTGCTGGGAGCTCAGCCCCAGCATTTT.

This clone was seen a handful of times. The chain links TRBV18 to TRBJ1-5, with D tentatively TRBD1 (5 bases). The CDR3 loop spans 14 amino acids. Between the trimmed V and J ends, which lost 1 base and 9 bases, there was a span of 13 bases. Germline assignment: CDR1 KGHSH and CDR2 LQKENI. CDR3 protein: CASSPLPGSGPQHF. The CDR3 coding sequence is TGTGCCAGCTCACCACTTCCAGGGAGTGGGCCCCAGCATTTT.

The V gene is TRBV7-9, the J gene TRBJ2-3, with 9 positions matching TRBD2. CDR1 is SEHNR and CDR2 is FQNEAQ in the germline V gene (reference sequence). This CDR3 contains 14 residues. V lost 8 bases to trimming and J lost 3 bases; unmatched junction nucleotides: 6. The CDR3 spells CASGAGGLTDTQYF. CDR3 DNA: TGTGCCAGCGGGGCGGGGGGGCTTACAGATACGCAGTATTTT.

The rearrangement links TRBV29-1 to TRBJ2-5; 10 bases fit TRBD2. The CDR3 sequence is 16 residues long. CDR1 is SQVTM, CDR2 ANQGSEA, per germline. V lost 7 bases to trimming and J lost 1 base; unmatched junction nucleotides: 12. CDR3 DNA sequence: TGCAGCGCCTCAAAGCGGCCTAGCGGGGGCCAAGAGACCCAGTACTTC. It yields the protein CSASKRPSGGQETQYF. The whole variable domain, remainder taken from reference TRBV29-1 and TRBJ2-5, is SAVISQKPSRDICQRGTSLTIQCQVDSQVTMMFWYRQQPGQSLTLIATANQGSEATYESGFVIDKFPISRPNLTFSTLTVSNMSPEDSSIYLCSASKRPSGGQETQYFGPGTRLLVL.

CDR3 in amino acids: CASSFTGTNTEAFF. As DNA, the CDR3 is TGTGCCAGCAGTTTTACAGGGACCAACACTGAAGCTTTCTTT. The V call is TRBV27, the J call TRBJ1-1, with D perhaps TRBD1 (6 bases). The CDR3 contains 14 residues. Germline V CDR1 and CDR2: MNHEY, SMNVEV (reference sequence). The V end was cut by 3 bases, the J end by 2 bases, with 10 bases between.

The rearrangement links TRBV27 to TRBJ2-7, with 7 bases fitting TRBD1. CDR1 is MNHEY and CDR2 is SMNVEV in the germline V gene (reference sequence). The length of the CDR3 is 18 residues. J was trimmed by 2 bases and V by 0 bases; bases with no gene match: 13. The CDR3, as DNA: TGTGCCAGCAGTTTATCCCGCGCTACAGGGGCACCCACCTACGAGCAGTACTTC. It codes for CASSLSRATGAPTYEQYF.

The rearrangement joins TRBV27 to TRBJ2-7; weak D call: TRBD1 (5 bases). With 0 bases removed from V and 0 bases from J, the gap between germline ends came to 18 bases. In germline, CDR1 is MNHEY, CDR2 SMNVEV (reference sequence). This CDR3 spans 18 amino acids. CDR3 residues: CASSLSPLRTYSSYEQYF. The CDR3 DNA is TGTGCCAGCAGTTTATCACCTCTAAGGACATATAGCTCCTACGAGCAGTACTTC.

The table lists this clone with a few counts. The V and J genes are TRBV28 and TRBJ1-4; D not certain. The CDR3 totals 13 residues. The V gene lost 2 bases and the J gene lost 5 bases, with 6 bases spanning the gap. Germline V lookup: CDR1 MDHEN, CDR2 SYDVKM. CDR3: CASSLPGNEKLFF. DNA for the CDR3: TGTGCCAGCAGTTTACCGGGGAATGAAAAACTGTTTTTT.

The genes are TRBV30 and TRBJ1-2, with no clear D. The CDR3 has 15 residues. The germline gives CDR1 GTSNPN, CDR2 SVGIG (reference sequence). Trimming took off 2 bases at V and 4 bases at J, with 17 bases between the two ends. CDR3 bases: TGTGCCTGGAGTTTGGAGTCTAGGGAGCCCTATGGCTACACCTTC. It yields the protein CAWSLESREPYGYTF.

This chain connects TRBV5-4 to TRBJ2-1; 7 positions match TRBD2. CDR3 length equals 14 residues. After removal of 1 base from V and 4 bases from J, the junction contained 2 bases not matched to a gene. CDR1 is SGHNT and CDR2 is YYREEE in the germline V gene (reference sequence). The CDR3 is CASSLKRGYNEQFF. As DNA, the CDR3 is TGTGCCAGCAGCTTGAAGCGGGGATACAATGAGCAGTTCTTC.

This clone was detected a few times. The chain links TRBV2 to TRBJ1-5; the D is unclear. The V and J ends lost 5 bases and 3 bases respectively, with 11 bases between them. This CDR3 has 14 amino acids. Germline CDR1 and CDR2: SNHLY and FYNNEI. CDR3 in amino acids: CASSQGNNNQPQHF. The CDR3 coding sequence is TGTGCCAGCAGTCAAGGGAATAACAATCAGCCCCAGCATTTT. Filled out from reference TRBV2 and TRBJ1-5, the complete variable domain reads EPEVTQTPSHQVTQMGQEVILRCVPISNHLYFYWYRQILGQKVEFLVSFYNNEISEKSEIFDDQFSVERPDGSNFTLKIRSTKLEDSAMYFCASSQGNNNQPQHFGDGTRLSIL.

This chain joins TRBV7-2 and TRBJ2-3; D may be TRBD2 (6 bases). The CDR3 has 16 residues. V was clipped by 5 bases and J by 0 bases, with 15 bases between them. Germline values: CDR1 SGHTA, CDR2 FQGNSA. CDR3 amino acids: CASSLVAASSTDTQYF. Here the CDR3 DNA reads TGTGCCAGCAGCCTGGTAGCGGCTTCTAGCACAGATACGCAGTATTTT. Looking up the rest from reference TRBV7-2 and TRBJ2-3 gives the full variable domain: GAGVSQSPSNKVTEKGKDVELRCDPISGHTALYWYRQSLGQGLEFLIYFQGNSAPDKSGLPSDRFSAERTGGSVSTLTIQRTQQEDSAVYLCASSLVAASSTDTQYFGPGTRLTVL.

This chain links TRBV2 with TRBJ2-7; no reliable D call. The CDR3 spans 16 residues. The V gene lost 6 bases and the J gene lost 2 bases, with 20 bases spanning the gap. Germline V gene lookup returns CDR1 SNHLY and CDR2 FYNNEI. This CDR3 reads CASRISSSVGPYEQYF. The CDR3 DNA sequence: TGTGCCAGCAGGATATCATCTTCCGTAGGGCCCTACGAGCAGTACTTC.

The genes are TRBV29-1 and TRBJ1-1; no clear D. The CDR3 totals 10 residues. Germline V gene data show CDR1 as SQVTM and CDR2 as ANQGSEA. V lost 5 bases, J lost 8 bases, and 9 bases lay in between. The CDR3 DNA reads TGCAGCGTTCAAGGGATAGAAGCTTTCTTT. This encodes CSVQGIEAFF.

In regard to this clone: The junction departs from germline at one end; a sequencing error may be responsible. This rearrangement joins TRBV10-3 to TRBJ1-5; tentatively, D is TRBD1 (5 bases). This CDR3 contains 15 residues. Germline CDR1 is ENHRY and CDR2 is SYGVKD. CDR3 sequence: CAISESGGFVQPQHF. The CDR3 DNA reads as TGTGCCATCAGTGAGTCGGGGGGGTTTGTTCAGCCCCAGCACTTT.

The chain is built from TRBV5-3 and TRBJ1-6; 10 bases line up with TRBD1. TRBV5-3 is noted as an ORF with a role that remains uncertain. V was clipped by 6 bases and J by 8 bases; unmatched bases: 14. The CDR3 contains 17 residues. The CDR3, as DNA: TGTGCCAGAACCTTTGTAGACGGGACAGGGGTCCATTCACCCCTCCACTTT. This sequence encodes CARTFVDGTGVHSPLHF.

The chain carries TRBV4-1 and TRBJ2-3, with 13 bases identical to TRBD2. Unmatched junction bases numbered 2, after V lost 6 bases and J lost 2 bases. CDR3 size: 15 residues. The germline V gene encodes CDR1 MGHRA and CDR2 YSYEKL. The CDR3 sequence is CASRTSGGPTDTQYF. In nucleotides, the CDR3 is TGCGCCAGCAGGACTAGCGGGGGGCCCACAGATACGCAGTATTTT.